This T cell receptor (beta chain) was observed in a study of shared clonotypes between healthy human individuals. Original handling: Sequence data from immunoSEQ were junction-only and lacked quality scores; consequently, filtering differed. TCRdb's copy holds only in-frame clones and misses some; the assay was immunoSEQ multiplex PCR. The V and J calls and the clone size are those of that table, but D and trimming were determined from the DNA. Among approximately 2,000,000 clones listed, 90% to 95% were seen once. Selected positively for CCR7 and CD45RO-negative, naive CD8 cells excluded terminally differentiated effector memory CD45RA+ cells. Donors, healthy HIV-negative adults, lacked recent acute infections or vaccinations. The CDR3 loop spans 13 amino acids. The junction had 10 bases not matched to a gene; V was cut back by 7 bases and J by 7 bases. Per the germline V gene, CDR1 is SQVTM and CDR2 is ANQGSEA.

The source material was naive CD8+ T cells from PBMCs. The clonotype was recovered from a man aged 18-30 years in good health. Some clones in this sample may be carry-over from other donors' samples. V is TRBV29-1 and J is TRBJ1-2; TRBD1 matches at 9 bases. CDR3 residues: CSAIDRGMSGYTF. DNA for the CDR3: TGCAGCGCTATAGACAGGGGGATGAGTGGCTACACCTTC.